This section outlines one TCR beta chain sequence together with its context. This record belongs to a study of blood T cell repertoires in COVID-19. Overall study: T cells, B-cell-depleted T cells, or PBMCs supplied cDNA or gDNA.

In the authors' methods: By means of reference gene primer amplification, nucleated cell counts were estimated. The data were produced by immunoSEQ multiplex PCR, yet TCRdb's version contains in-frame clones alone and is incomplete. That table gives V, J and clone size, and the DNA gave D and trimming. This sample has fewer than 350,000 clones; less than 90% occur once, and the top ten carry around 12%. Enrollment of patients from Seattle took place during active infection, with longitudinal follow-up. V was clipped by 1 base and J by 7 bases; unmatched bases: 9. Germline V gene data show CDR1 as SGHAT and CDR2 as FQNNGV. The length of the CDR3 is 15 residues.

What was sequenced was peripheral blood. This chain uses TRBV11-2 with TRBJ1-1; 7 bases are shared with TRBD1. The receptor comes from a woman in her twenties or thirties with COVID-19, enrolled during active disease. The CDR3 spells CASSLGVYRGNEAFF. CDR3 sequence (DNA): TGTGCCAGCAGCTTAGGGGTGTACAGGGGTAATGAAGCTTTCTTT.